This entry lists 18 T cell receptor beta chains sequenced from one sample in a study of shared clonotypes between healthy human individuals. Assay: immunoSEQ multiplex PCR; the TCRdb copy retains only in-frame clones and omits some. The repertoire has 2,500,000 or so clones, roughly 92% of them found once; the top ten carry 0.13% to 0.15%. Input material: naive CD4+ T cells sorted from blood. Regarding subset: CD45RA+ positively selected. These receptors originate from a man younger than 30 in good health.

The rearrangement links TRBV19 to TRBJ1-6; 9 bases fit TRBD1. J gave up 11 bases and V 0 bases, and 8 bases lay outside the gene matches. CDR3 size: 16 residues. Germline CDR1 and CDR2: LNHDA and SQIVND (reference sequence). CDR3 in DNA: TGTGCCAGTAGTATAGAGGGCCGGACAGGGGTCGCACCCCTCCACTTT. It specifies CASSIEGRTGVAPLHF.

This chain uses TRBV5-1 with TRBJ2-6; TRBD2 is a possible D gene (6 bases). The V end was cut by 0 bases, the J end by 3 bases, with 13 bases between. Per germline, CDR1 SGHRS and CDR2 YFSETQ. The CDR3 runs 17 residues. The chain's CDR3 is CASSLGWGVLGANVLTF. In nucleotides, the CDR3 is TGCGCCAGCAGCTTGGGGTGGGGGGTACTTGGGGCCAACGTCCTGACTTTC.

This clone came up once. The rearrangement joins TRBV7-9 to TRBJ2-5, with 8 bases identical to TRBD1. CDR1 is SEHNR, CDR2 FQNEAQ, per germline (reference sequence). J was trimmed by 3 bases and V by 5 bases; bases with no gene match: 11. This CDR3 has 16 amino acids. The CDR3 bases are TGTGCCAGCAGCGTCGGACAGGGCAATATTAAAGAGACCCAGTACTTC. As protein: CASSVGQGNIKETQYF.

This chain uses TRBV11-1 with TRBJ2-6; D is unclear. CDR1 SGHAT and CDR2 FQDESV come from the germline V gene (reference sequence). The V and J ends lost 5 bases and 1 base respectively, with 3 bases between them. This CDR3 spans 13 amino acids. Here the CDR3 DNA reads TGTGCCAGCAGCCATTCTGGGGCCAACGTCCTGACTTTC. Translation gives CASSHSGANVLTF.

The V and J genes are TRBV5-1 and TRBJ2-5; 8 bases line up with TRBD1. Trimming at V came to 2 bases and at J to 6 bases, leaving 12 bases not matched to a gene. The germline V gene encodes CDR1 SGHRS and CDR2 YFSETQ. The CDR3 has 16 residues. The CDR3 sequence is CASSLVGQGSDKTQYF. CDR3 DNA sequence: TGCGCCAGCAGCTTAGTTGGACAGGGTTCAGATAAGACCCAGTACTTC.

The chain joins TRBV21-1 to TRBJ2-3. TRBV21-1 constitutes a pseudogene. CDR3 length: 14 residues. The CDR3 bases are TGTGCCAGCAGCAGTCGAAGGGGGGTGGATACGCAGTATTTT. It codes for CASSSRRGVDTQYF.

The chain couples TRBV20-1 to TRBJ2-5; a weak D match, TRBD2 (5 bases). V gave up 7 bases and J gave up 4 bases, with 7 bases separating them. The germline gives CDR1 DFQATT, CDR2 SNEGSKA (reference sequence). The CDR3 is made up of 10 amino acids. The CDR3 DNA follows: TGCAGTGACGGAGGAGAGACCCAGTACTTC. It specifies CSDGGETQYF.

The chain recombines TRBV19 with TRBJ2-7; the D is unclear. Trimming pared 7 bases from V and 0 bases from J, leaving 13 bases between. The CDR3 is 14 residues long. Germline V lookup: CDR1 LNHDA, CDR2 SQIVND (reference sequence). For the CDR3, the DNA is TGTGCCAGTAAAACCATCGACACCTCCTACGAGCAGTACTTC. Amino acid sequence: CASKTIDTSYEQYF.

The chain links TRBV19 to TRBJ2-7; 10 bases align to TRBD1. Germline trimming cut 5 bases from V and 2 bases from J; bases unmatched to any gene: 6. This CDR3 comprises 15 residues. Per the germline V gene, CDR1 is LNHDA and CDR2 is SQIVND (reference sequence). The CDR3 DNA follows: TGTGCCAGTAGTGCCGGACAGGGGGGCACCTACGAGCAGTACTTC. Protein sequence: CASSAGQGGTYEQYF.

The chain combines TRBV27 with TRBJ1-2; 7 bases match TRBD1. The CDR3 runs to 18 residues. Unmatched junction bases numbered 17, after V lost 2 bases and J lost 5 bases. Germline assignment: CDR1 MNHEY and CDR2 SMNVEV (reference sequence). The CDR3 sequence: CASSLRIPTGQKPYGYTF. In nucleotides, the CDR3 is TGTGCCAGCAGTTTAAGAATTCCGACAGGGCAAAAGCCTTATGGCTACACCTTC.

The V call is TRBV5-1, the J call TRBJ1-1; D remains unclear. The CDR3 is 13 amino acids. Germline V gene data show CDR1 as SGHRS and CDR2 as YFSETQ. Trimming shortened V by 4 bases and J by 4 bases, and 11 bases separated the two germline ends. The chain's CDR3 is CASSLDWGTEAFF. Written as DNA, the CDR3 is TGCGCCAGCAGCCTCGACTGGGGCACTGAAGCTTTCTTT. The full variable domain, rest sourced from reference TRBV5-1 and TRBJ1-1, is KAGVTQTPRYLIKTRGQQVTLSCSPISGHRSVSWYQQTPGQGLQFLFEYFSETQRNKGNFPGRFSGRQFSNSRSEMNVSTLELGDSALYLCASSLDWGTEAFFGQGTRLTVV.

J is TRBJ1-3 and V is TRBV6-1; D remains ambiguous. With 8 bases removed from V and 3 bases from J, the gap between germline ends came to 17 bases. Germline V lookup: CDR1 MNHNS, CDR2 SASEGT. This CDR3 is 15 amino acids long. CDR3 protein: CASRTELNYGNTIYF. In DNA, the CDR3 is TGTGCCAGCCGTACCGAATTGAACTATGGAAACACCATATATTTT.

The genes are TRBV5-1 and TRBJ2-7; D gene unclear. Germline lookup yields CDR1 SGHRS and CDR2 YFSETQ. The CDR3 has 15 amino acids. Trimming removed 0 bases at V and 0 bases at J, with 10 bases between. The CDR3 sequence is CASSLELVGSYEQYF. The CDR3 DNA sequence: TGCGCCAGCAGCTTGGAGCTAGTCGGCTCCTACGAGCAGTACTTC.

The rearrangement uses TRBV7-2 and TRBJ2-7; D unclear. Germline V gene data show CDR1 as SGHTA and CDR2 as FQGNSA. This CDR3 region has 15 residues. With 2 bases removed from V and 1 base from J, the gap between germline ends came to 12 bases. CDR3 residues: CASSLYKQLSYEQYF. DNA of the CDR3: TGTGCCAGCAGCTTATACAAACAGCTATCCTACGAGCAGTACTTC.

This clone has more than one count but fewer than ten. The genes are TRBV6-5 and TRBJ1-4; 8 nucleotides line up with TRBD1. Germline-derived CDR1 and CDR2 are MNHEY and SVGAGI. After removal of 4 bases from V and 8 bases from J, the junction contained 6 bases not matched to a gene. The CDR3 is 14 amino acids. CDR3 bases: TGTGCCAGCAGTTCGGACAGGGTTTACGAAAAACTGTTTTTT. Protein sequence: CASSSDRVYEKLFF.

This chain links TRBV10-3 with TRBJ1-6, with D possibly TRBD1 on 5 matching bases. Germline-derived CDR1 and CDR2 are ENHRY and SYGVKD. CDR3 length: 14 amino acids. Trimming left V 3 bases short and J 8 bases short, with 11 bases between. DNA of the CDR3: TGTGCCATCAGTGAAAGACAGCAGGATTCACCCCTCCACTTT. Translating gives CAISERQQDSPLHF.

This sequence joins TRBV29-1 and TRBJ2-5, with D possibly being TRBD2 (5 bases). V dropped 7 bases and J dropped 3 bases, with 12 bases sitting between them. Germline CDR1 reads SQVTM; CDR2 reads ANQGSEA. The CDR3 is made up of 12 amino acids. CDR3 in amino acids: CSAMDWEETQYF. The CDR3 region has the DNA TGCAGCGCAATGGACTGGGAAGAGACCCAGTACTTC. The full variable domain, rest sourced from reference TRBV29-1 and TRBJ2-5, is SAVISQKPSRDICQRGTSLTIQCQVDSQVTMMFWYRQQPGQSLTLIATANQGSEATYESGFVIDKFPISRPNLTFSTLTVSNMSPEDSSIYLCSAMDWEETQYFGPGTRLLVL.

The V gene is TRBV7-9, the J gene TRBJ2-3, with 12 bases aligning to TRBD1. The CDR3 sequence is 15 residues long. J was trimmed by 5 bases and V by 4 bases; bases with no gene match: 4. The germline CDR1 and CDR2 sequences are SEHNR and FQNEAQ (reference sequence). This CDR3 reads CASSSGQGAGDTQYF. CDR3 bases: TGTGCCAGCAGCTCGGGACAGGGGGCGGGAGATACGCAGTATTTT. The full variable domain, its missing parts supplied by reference TRBV7-9 and TRBJ2-3, is DTGVSQNPRHKITKRGQNVTFRCDPISEHNRLYWYRQTLGQGPEFLTYFQNEAQLEKSRLLSDRFSAERPKGSFSTLEIQRTEQGDSAMYLCASSSGQGAGDTQYFGPGTRLTVL.